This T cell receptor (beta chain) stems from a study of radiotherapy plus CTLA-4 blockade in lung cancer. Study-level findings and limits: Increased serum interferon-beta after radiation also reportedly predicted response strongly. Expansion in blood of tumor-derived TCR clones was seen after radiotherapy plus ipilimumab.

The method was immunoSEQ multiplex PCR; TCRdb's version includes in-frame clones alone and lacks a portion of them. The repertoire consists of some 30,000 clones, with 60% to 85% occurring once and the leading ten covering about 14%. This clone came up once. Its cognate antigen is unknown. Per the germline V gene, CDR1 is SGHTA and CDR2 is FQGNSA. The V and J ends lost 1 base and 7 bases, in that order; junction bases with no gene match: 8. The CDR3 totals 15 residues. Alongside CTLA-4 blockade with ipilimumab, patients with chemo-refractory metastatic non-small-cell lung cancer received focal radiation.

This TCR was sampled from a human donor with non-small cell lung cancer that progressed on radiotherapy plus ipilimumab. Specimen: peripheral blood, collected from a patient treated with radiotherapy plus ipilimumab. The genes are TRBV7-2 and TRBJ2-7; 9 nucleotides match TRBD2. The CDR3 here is CASSLELAGGGEQYF. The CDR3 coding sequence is TGTGCCAGCAGCTTAGAACTAGCGGGCGGTGGAGAGCAGTACTTC. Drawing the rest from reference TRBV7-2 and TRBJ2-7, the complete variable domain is GAGVSQSPSNKVTEKGKDVELRCDPISGHTALYWYRQSLGQGLEFLIYFQGNSAPDKSGLPSDRFSAERTGGSVSTLTIQRTQQEDSAVYLCASSLELAGGGEQYFGPGTRLTVT.